This T cell receptor (beta chain) came from a study of response to subunit inactivated influenza vaccine (dated by TCRdb to the late 2010s). Notes on the research overall: The study used deep quantitative T cell receptor repertoire profiling to track responses to a trivalent subunit inactivated influenza vaccine.

Libraries were prepared through RT-PCR. Sequencing instrument: Illumina HiSeq 2500. Using fastp at Q25 and MiXCR, TCRdb reprocessed the public reads and kept productive beta chains. A single entry per CDR3 protein holds the most common genes and DNA from its merged rows. The sample data list 750,000 to 850,000 distinct CDR3 sequences, and about 18% of these were observed just once. The ten most abundant clones make up about a tenth of the sample. This clonotype is a singleton in its sample. Its antigen remains unidentified. It has no much larger one-base neighbor in the sample; base qualities were not kept. Weak support is all one read offers. What the work shows at the level of the full study, not this receptor alone: The authors suggested that each seasonal influenza vaccination may recruit only a limited number of new T cells.

The receptor was isolated from a man aged 45-65 years who received an inactivated influenza vaccine. Donor details come from another sample of the same person, matched by shared clones. The source material was PBMCs from blood, sampled around 5 days after vaccination.

The CDR3 reads CASSQGRGGTYEQYF. The bases read TGCGCCAGCAGCCAGGGTCGGGGGGGTACCTACGAGCAGTACTTC. Recombination connected TRBV4-3 to TRBJ2-7; 8 bases in the middle match TRBD2. Including cysteine and phenylalanine, the CDR3 has 15 amino acids. The kept DNA is CDR3 alone, 45 bases in frame from the first base. Trimmed from V: 3 bases; trimmed from J: 2 bases; junction bases lacking a gene match: 6. From a lookup of the germline V gene, CDR1 and CDR2 are LGHNA and YSLEER.